The 17 T cell receptor beta chains below were found in one sample sequenced in a study of blood T cell repertoires in COVID-19. Assay: immunoSEQ multiplex PCR; the TCRdb copy retains only in-frame clones and omits some. The sample lists 60,000 to 65,000 clones; roughly 68% were seen once. Sequenced input: peripheral blood. The origin of the receptors is a woman over 75 with acute or convalescent COVID-19.

This chain joins TRBV4-3 and TRBJ1-5, with D maybe TRBD1 (5 bases). The CDR3 contains 16 residues. Trimming took 0 bases from V and 1 from J, leaving 10 bases between them. Germline V CDR1 and CDR2: LGHNA, YSLEER. DNA for the CDR3: TGCGCCAGCAGCCAAGATGCCAGGGTGAGCAATCAGCCCCAGCATTTT. As protein: CASSQDARVSNQPQHF.

V and J are TRBV7-9 and TRBJ1-1; D is ambiguous. Per the germline V gene, CDR1 is SEHNR and CDR2 is FQNEAQ (reference sequence). The CDR3 length is 13 residues. Trimming took off 5 bases at V and 1 base at J, with 8 bases between the two ends. The CDR3 DNA follows: TGTGCCAGCAGCACCCGAGAGAACACTGAAGCTTTCTTT. Translation: CASSTRENTEAFF. Supplemented by reference TRBV7-9 and TRBJ1-1, the full variable domain reads DTGVSQNPRHKITKRGQNVTFRCDPISEHNRLYWYRQTLGQGPEFLTYFQNEAQLEKSRLLSDRFSAERPKGSFSTLEIQRTEQGDSAMYLCASSTRENTEAFFGQGTRLTVV.

This clone was seen only a few times. This chain connects TRBV6-2 or TRBV6-3 to TRBJ1-3, with D possibly being TRBD1 (6 bases). The CDR3 sequence is 14 residues long. Looked up from germline, CDR1 is MNHEY and CDR2 is SVGEGT. V gave up 5 bases and J gave up 2 bases, with 10 bases separating them. The CDR3, as DNA: TGTGCCAGCAGTCCCGGGACAACTGGAAACACCATATATTTT. This codes for CASSPGTTGNTIYF.

The chain is built from TRBV5-1 and TRBJ2-7, with a possible D match to TRBD1 (6 bases). Per the germline V gene, CDR1 is SGHRS and CDR2 is YFSETQ. CDR3 length: 16 amino acids. Trimming shortened V by 3 bases and J by 0 bases, and 16 bases separated the two germline ends. The CDR3 loop reads CASSWGPRGLSYEQYF. As DNA, the CDR3 is TGCGCCAGCAGCTGGGGGCCTCGCGGGCTCTCCTACGAGCAGTACTTC.

The chain employs TRBV5-1 and TRBJ2-3; 9 nucleotides match TRBD1. Germline V gene data show CDR1 as SGHRS and CDR2 as YFSETQ. This CDR3 contains 15 residues. V shed 5 bases, J shed 5 bases, and the junction held 9 bases outside the gene matches. In DNA, the CDR3 is TGCGCCAGCAGTTTTGGGACAGGGTACCGAGATACGCAGTATTTT. Its protein is CASSFGTGYRDTQYF.

The chain is built from TRBV10-2 and TRBJ2-7; the match to TRBD2 covers 12 bases. V shed 7 bases and J 1 base; nucleotides not matched to a gene: 5. Germline V lookup: CDR1 WSHSY, CDR2 SAAADI. This CDR3 region has 15 residues. In DNA, the CDR3 is TGCGCCAGCAACCAACTAGCGGGGGGTTCCTACGAGCAGTACTTC. Amino acids: CASNQLAGGSYEQYF.

This clone was picked up one time. Relative to the germline gene, one junction end is altered; a read error may explain this. This rearrangement joins TRBV29-1 to TRBJ1-5; TRBD1 agrees at 9 bases. The CDR3 loop spans 15 amino acids. In germline, CDR1 is SQVTM, CDR2 ANQGSEA. CDR3 sequence: CSVEGQGNVWQPQHF. CDR3 bases: TGCAGCGTCGAAGGACAGGGGAACGTATGGCAGCCCCAGCATTTT.

V usage is TRBV7-2 and J usage is TRBJ2-1, with TRBD1 identical over 10 bases. V dropped 3 bases and J dropped 4; count of bases not matched to a gene: 6. The CDR3 loop spans 16 amino acids. Germline V gives CDR1 SGHTA, CDR2 FQGNSA. The CDR3 sequence is CASSFRDRGRYNEQFF. In DNA, the CDR3 is TGTGCCAGCAGCTTCCGGGACAGGGGCCGATACAATGAGCAGTTCTTC.

This chain joins TRBV7-9 and TRBJ2-3, with a possible D match to TRBD1 (6 bases). Germline values: CDR1 SEHNR, CDR2 FQNEAQ (reference sequence). The CDR3 is 13 amino acids. V lost 5 bases and J 5 bases, leaving 11 bases between the germline ends. CDR3 sequence: CASSAIQGDTQYF. CDR3 bases: TGTGCCAGCAGCGCGATACAGGGAGATACGCAGTATTTT. Full variable domain (remainder filled in from reference TRBV7-9 and TRBJ2-3): DTGVSQNPRHKITKRGQNVTFRCDPISEHNRLYWYRQTLGQGPEFLTYFQNEAQLEKSRLLSDRFSAERPKGSFSTLEIQRTEQGDSAMYLCASSAIQGDTQYFGPGTRLTVL.

This clone came up a few times. V gene TRBV9 combines with J gene TRBJ1-6, with TRBD1 matching over 8 bases. This CDR3 is 16 amino acids long. The ends lost 3 bases at V and 3 bases at J; junction bases unmatched: 5. Germline values: CDR1 SGDLS, CDR2 YYNGEE. CDR3 amino acids: CASSATGANYNSPLHF. The DNA for the CDR3 is TGTGCCAGCAGCGCGACAGGGGCCAACTATAATTCACCCCTCCACTTT.

This clone was counted a few times. The same CDR3 arises from other DNA sequences in this sample as well. This chain links TRBV12-3 or TRBV12-4 with TRBJ2-7, with D perhaps TRBD2 (6 bases). The CDR3 extends over 13 amino acids. Trimming removed 3 bases from V and 3 bases from J, with 9 bases in between. CDR3 protein: CASSFRGLYEQYF. DNA of the CDR3: TGTGCCAGCAGTTTTCGGGGACTCTACGAGCAGTACTTC.

The chain employs TRBV7-2 and TRBJ2-5; weak D call: TRBD1 (6 bases). The CDR3 contains 14 residues. The germline CDR1 and CDR2 sequences are SGHTA and FQGNSA. Trimming took off 6 bases at V and 1 base at J, with 12 bases between the two ends. The CDR3 sequence is CASRFGGRQETQYF. The DNA for the CDR3 is TGTGCCAGCAGATTTGGGGGCCGCCAAGAGACCCAGTACTTC.

This chain joins TRBV3-1 (or the pseudogene TRBV3-2) and TRBJ1-2; D gene unclear. The CDR3 contains 14 residues. CDR1 is LGHDT, CDR2 YNNKEL, per germline (reference sequence). The V and J ends lost 3 bases and 8 bases respectively, with 16 bases between them. DNA for the CDR3: TGTGCCAGCAGCCACCACCAAACCTCGGGGGGCTACACCTTC. Protein sequence: CASSHHQTSGGYTF.

The J gene is TRBJ1-2, the V gene TRBV28; 7 positions agree with TRBD1. The length of the CDR3 is 14 residues. Germline V gene data show CDR1 as MDHEN and CDR2 as SYDVKM. V shed 4 bases, J shed 1 base, and the junction held 3 bases outside the gene matches. CDR3 region: CASSSYRGNYGYTF. The CDR3 DNA sequence: TGTGCCAGCAGTTCTTACAGGGGTAACTATGGCTACACCTTC.

The V gene is TRBV6-6, the J gene TRBJ1-5, with TRBD1 matching 8 bases. This CDR3 region has 15 residues. CDR1 is MNHNY, CDR2 SVGAGI, per germline (reference sequence). V was clipped by 6 bases and J by 4 bases; unmatched bases: 8. The CDR3: CASRMTGDGNQPQHF. For the CDR3, the DNA is TGTGCCAGCAGGATGACAGGGGACGGGAATCAGCCCCAGCATTTT.

V usage is TRBV24-1 and J usage is TRBJ1-5; D may be TRBD1 (5 bases). The CDR3 is 15 residues long. The V end lost 7 bases, the J end lost 2 bases, and 14 bases lay between the germline ends. Germline V gives CDR1 KGHDR, CDR2 SFDVKD. The CDR3 protein is CATRDTSPGNQPQHF. In nucleotides, the CDR3 is TGTGCCACCAGGGACACCTCGCCGGGCAATCAGCCCCAGCATTTT.

The chain is built from TRBV7-2 and TRBJ2-4, with 8 positions matching TRBD1. Germline values: CDR1 SGHTA, CDR2 FQGNSA. V lost 5 bases, J lost 15 bases, and 9 bases stayed unmatched. The CDR3 is made up of 12 amino acids. In DNA form, the CDR3 reads TGTGCCAGCAGCATTGACAGGGGTCAGAGGTACTTC. Translating gives CASSIDRGQRYF.